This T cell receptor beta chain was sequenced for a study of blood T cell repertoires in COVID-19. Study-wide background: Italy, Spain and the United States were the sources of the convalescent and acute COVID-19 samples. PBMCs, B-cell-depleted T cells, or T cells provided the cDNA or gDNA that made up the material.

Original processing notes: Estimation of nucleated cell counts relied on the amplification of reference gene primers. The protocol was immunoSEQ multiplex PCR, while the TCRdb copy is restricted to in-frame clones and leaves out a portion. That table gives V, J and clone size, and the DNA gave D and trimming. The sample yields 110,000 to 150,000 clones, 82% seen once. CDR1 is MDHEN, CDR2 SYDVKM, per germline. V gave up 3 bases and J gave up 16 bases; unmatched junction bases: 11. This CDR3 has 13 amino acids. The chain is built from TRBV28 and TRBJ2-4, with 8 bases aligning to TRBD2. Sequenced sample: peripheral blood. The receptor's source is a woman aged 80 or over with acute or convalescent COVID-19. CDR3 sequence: CASSLVSWREVYF. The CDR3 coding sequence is TGTGCCAGCAGTTTGGTTTCTTGGCGGGAGGTATACTTC.